What follows are 6 T cell receptor beta chains derived from one specimen sequenced in a study of shared clonotypes between healthy human individuals. Sequencing was performed with immunoSEQ multiplex PCR; in TCRdb, only in-frame clones are kept and a portion is missing. This table holds about 2.3 million clones, 85% to 95% found once. Input material: naive CD4+ T cells from PBMCs. Subset indicated: CD45RA+ positively selected. The origin of the receptors is a man between 18 and 35 years old in good health. Some clones in this sample may be carry-over from other donors' samples.

The rearrangement links TRBV18 to TRBJ1-3; TRBD1 agrees at 7 bases. Germline CDR1 reads KGHSH; CDR2 reads LQKENI. V lost 5 bases and J lost 4; bases outside the gene matches: 11. This CDR3 comprises 16 residues. For the CDR3, the DNA is TGTGCCAGCTCAGCAAGCGGACAGGCGGTCGGAAACACCATATATTTT. As protein: CASSASGQAVGNTIYF.

This chain connects TRBV15 to TRBJ1-2; the D is unclear. V dropped 1 base and J dropped 0 bases, with 12 bases sitting between them. CDR1 LNHNV and CDR2 YYDKDF come from the germline V gene (reference sequence). The CDR3 contains 16 residues. DNA of the CDR3: TGTGCCACCAGCAGAGCGGGCCAACTGCCTAACTATGGCTACACCTTC. This sequence encodes CATSRAGQLPNYGYTF.

The genes are TRBV5-1 and TRBJ2-3; 7 positions match TRBD1. Germline values: CDR1 SGHRS, CDR2 YFSETQ. J lost 2 bases, V lost 2 bases, and 5 bases had no gene match. This CDR3 spans 15 amino acids. CDR3 DNA sequence: TGCGCCAGCAGCTTTCGTACAGGGGTCACAGATACGCAGTATTTT. Translated: CASSFRTGVTDTQYF.

This chain joins TRBV2 and TRBJ2-6; D may correspond to TRBD1 or TRBD2 (6 bases each). The CDR3 runs to 15 residues. With 6 bases removed from V and 6 bases from J, the gap between germline ends came to 15 bases. Germline values: CDR1 SNHLY, CDR2 FYNNEI. CDR3 sequence reads: CASSPKGGLANVLTF. CDR3 nucleotides: TGTGCCAGCAGCCCGAAAGGGGGACTGGCCAACGTCCTGACTTTC.

The chain links TRBV11-2 to TRBJ2-2; 8 nucleotides align to TRBD2. Germline V gives CDR1 SGHAT, CDR2 FQNNGV. With V trimmed by 5 bases and J by 5 bases, 4 bases remained unmatched. This CDR3 has 14 residues. This chain's CDR3 is CASSKGLETGELFF. The CDR3 DNA reads as TGTGCCAGCAGCAAGGGACTAGAAACCGGGGAGCTGTTTTTT.

The J gene is TRBJ1-1, the V gene TRBV4-3; maybe TRBD1 (5 bases). Germline values: CDR1 LGHNA, CDR2 YSLEER. This CDR3 is 17 amino acids long. The germline V and J ends were trimmed by 1 base and 7 bases, with 22 bases remaining between them. The CDR3 coding sequence is TGCGCCAGCAGCCAAGGGGCGGGGGTAGGGACTTTCGGTGAAGCTTTCTTT. Amino acid sequence: CASSQGAGVGTFGEAFF.